This T cell receptor (beta chain) is drawn from a study of shared clonotypes between healthy human individuals (dated by TCRdb to about 2020). Regarding the research as a whole: The cohort included three men and two women between 18 and 49 years of age. To estimate repertoire size and how much clonotypes are shared between individuals, the study performed deep sequencing of blood TCR repertoires from 4 to 6 healthy adults. Leukapheresis yielded between about 0.94 and 8.9 billion PBMCs per donor. For each donor, CD4 naive and CD4 memory were each run on three plates, CD8 naive on two plates, and CD8 memory on one plate. Libraries were prepared and TCR repertoires were sequenced by different laboratories using diverse techniques, in order to increase sequencing depth and limit assay-specific biases.

Healthy HIV-negative adults with no recently reported acute infections or vaccinations were included as donors. All donors were Caucasian adults living in Nashville, Tennessee, USA. CD4+ T cells were enriched through magnetic negative selection, after which naive cells were positively selected on CD45RA and the remaining negative fraction served as the memory subset. After blood collection by leukapheresis, PBMCs were isolated using Ficoll-Histopaque density gradient centrifugation and then cryopreserved in the vapor phase of liquid nitrogen. Analytical flow cytometry was used to check the purity and quantity of each magnetically sorted T cell population. From each sorted fraction, genomic DNA was isolated and quantified by UV absorbance on a Nanodrop 2000c. Overall results and qualifications from the work: Compared with non-shared clonotypes, clonotypes shared by all four sorted-subset donors had higher generation probabilities. Sampling was restricted to blood, and TCR repertoires in tissue are likely to differ from TCR repertoires in blood. Because the study included only a small number of donors, the genetic and exposure-history diversity represented was limited. Naive subsets generally had larger estimated clonotype richness than memory subsets. When a handful of donors were compared, the shared fraction of clonotypes was about 5% for naive CD4, 3.5% to 4% for naive CD8, 2.3% for memory CD4, and around 0.4% for memory CD8. Rarefaction of sorted-subset datasets indicated incomplete sequencing despite the large sequencing depth. Based on pairwise subsampling, the degree of clonotype sharing among donors was expected to be affected by sequencing depth.

The CDR3 numbers 15 residues from cysteine through phenylalanine. This entry keeps only the CDR3 DNA: 45 bases, framed from base 1. The trim is 6 bases for V and 4 bases for J, with a gap of 16 bases between the germline ends. CDR1 and CDR2 were assigned from the germline V gene (reference sequence) as MNHEY and SMNVEV. TCR CDR3 regions were amplified from genomic DNA by multiplex PCR using the deep immunoSEQ assay. Extracted genomic DNA from each cell subset was distributed evenly across all wells of several immunoSEQ 96-well plates, and each plate was treated as a replicate. For sorted subsets, roughly 200 ng of genomic DNA, equivalent to some 30,000 T cell genomes, went into each replicate PCR. Purified libraries were measured with a Qubit 3.0 fluorometer, size-checked on a Bioanalyzer 2100, and measured again with the KAPA Library Quantification kit. Every immunoSEQ 96-well plate was sequenced on a separate single-read 150-cycle Illumina NextSeq 550 flow cell. In the source study's methods: Because the immunoSEQ output held only junctional sequences and lacked quality scores, the filtering could not match the filtering applied to full-length reads. To assign V/J genes and CDR3, sequences were annotated using PyIR, a Python wrapper for IgBLAST v1.9, with IMGT germline references. Reads were removed for weak V/J assignments (E-value above 1e-6), missing CDR3, stop codons, out-of-frame junctions, or ambiguous translated residues. V3J clonotypes were defined as sequences sharing an identical inferred V gene, J gene, and CDR3 amino acid sequence. To compute the percentage overlap between repertoires, the number of shared unique clonotypes was divided by the size of the smaller repertoire. RTK rarefaction, the Chao1 estimator, and Recon v2.1 estimates of unobserved clonotypes were used to assess repertoire richness. Generation probabilities were computed with OLGA for all TCRbeta clonotypes obtained by the gDNA method from several donors. TCRdb provides this immuneACCESS table in a form limited to in-frame rearrangements. Some clones are lacking; in checked studies, under half of them reflect an unresolved V gene, and why the rest are absent is not known. The V and J calls and clone size are taken from that table; D and trimming were inferred from the DNA. This sample is represented by over 2 million clones; roughly 92% of them were singletons. Roughly 0.34% of the sample is taken by the ten largest.

With regard to this clone: It lacks a known antigen. Base qualities are not recorded, but no much larger clone differs from it by a single base.

The sequenced sample was naive CD4+ T cells from PBMCs. The meaning of the sample's cell subset or site label: CD45RA+ positively selected. Here the chain combines TRBV27 and TRBJ2-1; a weak D assignment points to TRBD1 (5 bases agree). The TCR originated in a young man in good health. Some clones in this sample may be carry-over from other donors' samples. CDR3 sequence: CASRETGSYYNEQFF. The DNA sequence reads TGTGCCAGCAGGGAAACAGGTTCCTATTACAATGAGCAGTTCTTC.